These 11 T cell receptor beta chains were all obtained from the same sample, sequenced in a study of ipilimumab plus nivolumab after autologous stem cell transplantation. Some clones are missing from TCRdb's copy, which holds only in-frame ones; the method was immunoSEQ multiplex PCR. The table includes about 9,800 clones, 60% to 80% detected once. Sequencing was performed on PBMCs, taken in a trial of ipilimumab plus nivolumab as post-transplant consolidation. Source of these receptors: a female donor with multiple myeloma.

V gene TRBV6-6 combines with J gene TRBJ1-5; 9 bases fit TRBD1. CDR1 and CDR2 from the germline V gene are MNHNY and SVGAGI (reference sequence). The CDR3 loop spans 16 amino acids. After removal of 6 bases from V and 1 base from J, the junction contained 7 bases not matched to a gene. Written as DNA, the CDR3 is TGTGCCAGCAGACGCCCGGGACAGGGCAGCAATCAGCCCCAGCATTTT. This codes for CASRRPGQGSNQPQHF.

V and J are TRBV7-9 and TRBJ1-6; 7 positions agree with TRBD1. This CDR3 is 14 amino acids long. Germline V lookup: CDR1 SEHNR, CDR2 FQNEAQ (reference sequence). V was clipped by 4 bases and J by 7 bases; unmatched bases: 4. The CDR3 bases are TGTGCCAGCAGCTCCGGACAGGAGAATTCACCCCTCCACTTT. It encodes CASSSGQENSPLHF.

V and J are TRBV28 and TRBJ1-2; the D gene is possibly TRBD1 (5 bases). CDR1 and CDR2 (germline): MDHEN, SYDVKM. The CDR3 is made up of 15 amino acids. V was cut by 8 bases and J by 2 bases, with 18 bases left in between. For the CDR3, the DNA is TGTGCCAGCTACCCGGATAGGGGTCCGAACTATGGCTACACCTTC. It yields the protein CASYPDRGPNYGYTF.

J is TRBJ1-1 and V is TRBV19; possibly TRBD1 for D (6 bases). With 6 bases removed from V and 1 base from J, the gap between germline ends came to 12 bases. The CDR3 sequence is 14 residues long. Germline V CDR1 and CDR2: LNHDA, SQIVND (reference sequence). This CDR3 reads CASSQGQQNTEAFF. The CDR3 DNA reads TGTGCCAGTAGCCAAGGACAGCAGAACACTGAAGCTTTCTTT.

The genes are TRBV29-1 and TRBJ2-5, with TRBD2 identical over 16 bases. Germline loops: CDR1 SQVTM, CDR2 ANQGSEA. CDR3 length: 15 residues. J lost 5 bases, V lost 4 bases, and 4 bases had no gene match. The CDR3 bases are TGCAGCGTTGCGGGACTAGCGGGAGGGTGGGAGACCCAGTACTTC. Residues: CSVAGLAGGWETQYF.

CDR3 DNA sequence: TGTGCCAGCAGCTTACTGGGCGGCTATGGCTACACCTTC. Amino acids: CASSLLGGYGYTF. V is TRBV7-9 and J is TRBJ1-2; D not resolved. Trimming took off 2 bases at V and 4 bases at J, with 8 bases between the two ends. This CDR3 comprises 13 residues. Germline V lookup: CDR1 SEHNR, CDR2 FQNEAQ (reference sequence).

The chain links TRBV5-1 to TRBJ2-5; possible D gene TRBD2, 5 bases. V dropped 0 bases and J dropped 2 bases, with 11 bases sitting between them. This CDR3 is built from 15 residues. In germline, CDR1 is SGHRS, CDR2 YFSETQ. This CDR3 is CASSLGGAAQETQYF. The CDR3 nucleotides read TGCGCCAGCAGCTTGGGGGGAGCGGCTCAAGAGACCCAGTACTTC.

This rearrangement joins TRBV6-1 to TRBJ2-2; 13 bases are shared with TRBD2. Germline values: CDR1 MNHNS, CDR2 SASEGT. The CDR3 is 15 amino acids. This CDR3 is CANRGGLAGTGELFF. CDR3 DNA sequence: TGTGCAAACCGGGGGGGACTAGCGGGAACCGGGGAGCTGTTTTTT.

J is TRBJ2-5 and V is TRBV7-8; D is undetermined. Germline V gene data show CDR1 as SGHVS and CDR2 as FQNEAQ. The germline V and J ends were trimmed by 4 bases and 4 bases, with 13 bases remaining between them. The CDR3 extends over 14 amino acids. The CDR3 DNA is TGTGCCAGCAGCTCGACGTCGTGGGGAGAGACCCAGTACTTC. Protein: CASSSTSWGETQYF. Full variable domain (remainder filled in from reference TRBV7-8 and TRBJ2-5): GAGVSQSPRYKVAKRGQDVALRCDPISGHVSLFWYQQALGQGPEFLTYFQNEAQLDKSGLPSDRFFAERPEGSVSTLKIQRTQQEDSAVYLCASSSTSWGETQYFGPGTRLLVL.

This clone came up a few times. The chain couples TRBV27 to TRBJ1-1, with TRBD1 matching 9 bases. The CDR3 runs to 14 residues. With V trimmed by 3 bases and J by 5 bases, 4 bases remained unmatched. Germline lookup yields CDR1 MNHEY and CDR2 SMNVEV (reference sequence). CDR3 residues: CASSLYRGRTEAFF. The CDR3, as DNA: TGTGCCAGCAGTTTGTACAGGGGGCGGACTGAAGCTTTCTTT.

By share, this clone counts as medium-sized. The chain carries TRBV9 and TRBJ1-2; D remains ambiguous. CDR1 SGDLS and CDR2 YYNGEE come from the germline V gene. The CDR3 totals 14 residues. Trimming pared 4 bases from V and 2 bases from J, leaving 12 bases between. The CDR3 DNA reads as TGTGCCAGCAGCCCTGGCGTGGGGAACTATGGCTACACCTTC. This gives the protein CASSPGVGNYGYTF.